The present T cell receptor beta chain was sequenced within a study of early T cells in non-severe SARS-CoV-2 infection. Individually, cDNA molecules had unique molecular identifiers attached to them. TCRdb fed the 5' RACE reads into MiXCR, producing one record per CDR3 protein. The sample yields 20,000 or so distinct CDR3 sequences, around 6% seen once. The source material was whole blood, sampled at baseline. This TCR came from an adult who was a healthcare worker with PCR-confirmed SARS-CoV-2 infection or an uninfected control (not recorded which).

The CDR3 region is CASTYDSISTEAFF. CDR3 nucleotides: TGTGCCAGCACCTATGACAGCATCAGCACTGAAGCTTTCTTT. The gene calls are TRBV6-2 or TRBV6-3 and TRBJ1-1, with D possibly matching TRBD1 (5 bases). CDR3 length equals 14 residues. Germline V gene lookup returns CDR1 MNHEY and CDR2 SVGEGT. Trimming took off 7 bases at V and 4 bases at J, with 16 bases between the two ends.